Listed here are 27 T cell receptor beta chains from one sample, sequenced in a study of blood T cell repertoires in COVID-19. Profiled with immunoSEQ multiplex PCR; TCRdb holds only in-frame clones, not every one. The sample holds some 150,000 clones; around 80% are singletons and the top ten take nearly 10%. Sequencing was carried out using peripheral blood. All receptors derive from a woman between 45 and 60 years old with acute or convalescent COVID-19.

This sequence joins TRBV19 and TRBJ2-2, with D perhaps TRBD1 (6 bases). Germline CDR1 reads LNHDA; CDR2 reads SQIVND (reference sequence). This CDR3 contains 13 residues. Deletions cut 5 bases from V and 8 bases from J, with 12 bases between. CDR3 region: CASSHPQGGELFF. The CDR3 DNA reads TGTGCCAGTAGTCACCCACAGGGTGGGGAGCTGTTTTTT.

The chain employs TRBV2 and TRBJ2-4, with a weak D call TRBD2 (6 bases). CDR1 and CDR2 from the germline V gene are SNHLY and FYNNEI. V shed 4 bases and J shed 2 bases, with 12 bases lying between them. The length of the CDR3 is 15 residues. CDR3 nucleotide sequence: TGTGCCAGCAGTGGAGAGGGGAGGCCCAAAAACATTCAGTACTTC. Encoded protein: CASSGEGRPKNIQYF. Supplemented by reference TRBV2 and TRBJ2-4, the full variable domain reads EPEVTQTPSHQVTQMGQEVILRCVPISNHLYFYWYRQILGQKVEFLVSFYNNEISEKSEIFDDQFSVERPDGSNFTLKIRSTKLEDSAMYFCASSGEGRPKNIQYFGAGTRLSVL.

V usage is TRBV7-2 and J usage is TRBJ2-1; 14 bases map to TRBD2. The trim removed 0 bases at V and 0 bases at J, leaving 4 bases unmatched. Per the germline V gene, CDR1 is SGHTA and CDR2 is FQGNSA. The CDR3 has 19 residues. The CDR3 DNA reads TGTGCCAGCAGCTTAGCGGGACTAGCGGGAGCCCTCTCCTACAATGAGCAGTTCTTC. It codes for CASSLAGLAGALSYNEQFF. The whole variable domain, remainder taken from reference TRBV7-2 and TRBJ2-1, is GAGVSQSPSNKVTEKGKDVELRCDPISGHTALYWYRQSLGQGLEFLIYFQGNSAPDKSGLPSDRFSAERTGGSVSTLTIQRTQQEDSAVYLCASSLAGLAGALSYNEQFFGPGTRLTVL.

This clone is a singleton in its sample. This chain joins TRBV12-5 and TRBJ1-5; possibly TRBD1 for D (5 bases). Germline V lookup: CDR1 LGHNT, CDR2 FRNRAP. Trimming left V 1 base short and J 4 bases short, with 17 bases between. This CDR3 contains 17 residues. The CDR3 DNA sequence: TGTGCTAGTGGTTTGGGCCTTCAGGGTCTATCGAATCAGCCCCAGCATTTT. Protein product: CASGLGLQGLSNQPQHF.

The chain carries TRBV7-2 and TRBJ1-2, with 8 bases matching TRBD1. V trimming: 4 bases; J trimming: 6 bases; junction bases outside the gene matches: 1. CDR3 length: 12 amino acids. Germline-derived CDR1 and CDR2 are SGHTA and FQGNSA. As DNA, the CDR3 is TGTGCCAGCAGCTCAGGGGGCAATGGCTACACCTTC. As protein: CASSSGGNGYTF.

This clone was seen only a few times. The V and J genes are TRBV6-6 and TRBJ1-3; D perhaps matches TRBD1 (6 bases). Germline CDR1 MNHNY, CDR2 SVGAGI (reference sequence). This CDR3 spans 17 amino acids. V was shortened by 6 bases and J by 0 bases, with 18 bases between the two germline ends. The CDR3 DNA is TGTGCCAGCAGACGATGGAAAACAGGGAACTCTGGAAACACCATATATTTT. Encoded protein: CASRRWKTGNSGNTIYF.

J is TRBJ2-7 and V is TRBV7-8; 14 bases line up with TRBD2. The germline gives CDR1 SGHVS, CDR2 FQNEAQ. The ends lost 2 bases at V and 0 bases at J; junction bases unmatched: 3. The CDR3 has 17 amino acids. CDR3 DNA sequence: TGTGCCAGCAGCTTAAGACTAGCGGGAGGGCCCTCCTACGAGCAGTACTTC. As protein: CASSLRLAGGPSYEQYF.

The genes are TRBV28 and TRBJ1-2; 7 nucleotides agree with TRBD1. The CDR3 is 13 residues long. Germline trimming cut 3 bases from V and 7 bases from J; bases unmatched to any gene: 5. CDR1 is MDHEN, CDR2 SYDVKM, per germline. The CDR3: CASSFDREGGYTF. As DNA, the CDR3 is TGTGCCAGCAGTTTCGACAGGGAAGGTGGCTACACCTTC.

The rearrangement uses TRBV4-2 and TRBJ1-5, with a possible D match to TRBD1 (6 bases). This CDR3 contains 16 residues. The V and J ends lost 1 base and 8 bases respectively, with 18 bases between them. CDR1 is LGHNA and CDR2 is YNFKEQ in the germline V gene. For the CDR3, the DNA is TGTGCCAGCAGCCAAGCGACGGGGGGGGGCCTCGAGCCCCAGCATTTT. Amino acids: CASSQATGGGLEPQHF.

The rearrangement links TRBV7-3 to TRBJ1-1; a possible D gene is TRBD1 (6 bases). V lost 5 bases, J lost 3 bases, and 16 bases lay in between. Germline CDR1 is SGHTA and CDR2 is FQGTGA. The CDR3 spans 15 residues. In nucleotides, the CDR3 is TGTGCCAGCAGCCCGAGCGGGGGCGGGTACACTGAAGCTTTCTTT. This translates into CASSPSGGGYTEAFF.

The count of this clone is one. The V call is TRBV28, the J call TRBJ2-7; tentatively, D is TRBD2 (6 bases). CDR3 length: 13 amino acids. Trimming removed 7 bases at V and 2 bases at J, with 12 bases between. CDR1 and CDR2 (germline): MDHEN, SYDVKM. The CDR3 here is CASTMSGAYEQYF. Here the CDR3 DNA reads TGTGCCAGCACAATGTCGGGGGCCTACGAGCAGTACTTC.

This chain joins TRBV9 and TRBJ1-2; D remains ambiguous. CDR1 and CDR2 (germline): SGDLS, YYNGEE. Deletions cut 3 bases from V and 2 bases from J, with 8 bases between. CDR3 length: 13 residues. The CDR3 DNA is TGTGCCAGCAGCGGAACAGCAAACTATGGCTACACCTTC. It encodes CASSGTANYGYTF.

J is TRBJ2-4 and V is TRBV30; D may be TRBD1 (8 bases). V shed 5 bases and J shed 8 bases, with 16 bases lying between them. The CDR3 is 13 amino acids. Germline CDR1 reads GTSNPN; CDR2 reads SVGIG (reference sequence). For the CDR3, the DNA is TGTGCCTGGGACGGGGGGACAGGATACATTCAGTACTTC. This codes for CAWDGGTGYIQYF.

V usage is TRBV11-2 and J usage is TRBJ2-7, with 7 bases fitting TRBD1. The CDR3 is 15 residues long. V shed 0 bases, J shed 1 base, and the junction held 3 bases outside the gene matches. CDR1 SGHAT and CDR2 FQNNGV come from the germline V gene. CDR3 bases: TGTGCCAGCAGCTTAGAGTGGACAGGATCCTACGAGCAGTACTTC. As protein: CASSLEWTGSYEQYF.

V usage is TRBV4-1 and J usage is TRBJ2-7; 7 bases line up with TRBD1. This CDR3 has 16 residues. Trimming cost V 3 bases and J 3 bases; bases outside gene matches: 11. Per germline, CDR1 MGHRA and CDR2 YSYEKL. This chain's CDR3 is CASSHVPGQRDYEQYF. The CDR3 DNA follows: TGCGCCAGCAGCCACGTTCCGGGACAGAGAGACTACGAGCAGTACTTC.

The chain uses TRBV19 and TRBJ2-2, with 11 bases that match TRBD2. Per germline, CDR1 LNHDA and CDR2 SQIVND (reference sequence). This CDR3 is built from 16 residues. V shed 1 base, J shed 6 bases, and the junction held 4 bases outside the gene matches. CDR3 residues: CASSIGLTSGAGELFF. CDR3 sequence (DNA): TGTGCCAGTAGTATAGGCCTGACTAGCGGGGCCGGGGAGCTGTTTTTT.

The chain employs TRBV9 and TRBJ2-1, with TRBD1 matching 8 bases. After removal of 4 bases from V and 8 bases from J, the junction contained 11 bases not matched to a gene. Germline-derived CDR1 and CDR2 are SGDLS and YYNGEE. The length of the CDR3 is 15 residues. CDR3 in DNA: TGTGCCAGCAGCCCCCATTGGGCAGGGGGCGATGAGCAGTTCTTC. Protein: CASSPHWAGGDEQFF.

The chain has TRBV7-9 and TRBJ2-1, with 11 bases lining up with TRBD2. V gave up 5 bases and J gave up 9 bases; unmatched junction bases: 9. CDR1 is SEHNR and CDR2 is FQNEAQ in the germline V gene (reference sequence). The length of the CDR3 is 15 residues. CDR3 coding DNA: TGTGCCAGCAGCGTTAGCGGGGGGGCCTTCGGTGAGCAGTTCTTC. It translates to CASSVSGGAFGEQFF.

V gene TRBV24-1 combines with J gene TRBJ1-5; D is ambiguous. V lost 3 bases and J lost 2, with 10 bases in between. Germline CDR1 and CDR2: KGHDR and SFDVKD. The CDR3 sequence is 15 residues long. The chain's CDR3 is CATSDRGLGNQPQHF. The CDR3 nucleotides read TGTGCCACCAGTGATCGAGGGTTGGGCAATCAGCCCCAGCATTTT.

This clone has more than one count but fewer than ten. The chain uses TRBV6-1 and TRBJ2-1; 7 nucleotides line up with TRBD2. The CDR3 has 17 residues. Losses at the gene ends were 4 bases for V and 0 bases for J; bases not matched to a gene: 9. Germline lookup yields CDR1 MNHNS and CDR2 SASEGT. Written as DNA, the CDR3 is TGTGCCAGCAGTGCTACTAGCGCCTATAGCTCCTACAATGAGCAGTTCTTC. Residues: CASSATSAYSSYNEQFF.

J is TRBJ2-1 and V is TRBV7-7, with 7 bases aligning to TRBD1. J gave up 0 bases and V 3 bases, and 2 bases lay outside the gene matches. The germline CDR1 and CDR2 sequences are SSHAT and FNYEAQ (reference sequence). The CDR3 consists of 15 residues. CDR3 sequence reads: CASSLDRNSYNEQFF. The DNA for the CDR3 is TGTGCCAGCAGCTTGGACAGGAACTCCTACAATGAGCAGTTCTTC.

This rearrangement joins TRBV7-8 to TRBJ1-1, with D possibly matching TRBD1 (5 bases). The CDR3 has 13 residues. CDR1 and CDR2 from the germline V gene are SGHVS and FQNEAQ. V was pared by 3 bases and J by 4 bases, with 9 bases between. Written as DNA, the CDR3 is TGTGCCAGCAGCTTCCAGGGTAGCACTGAAGCTTTCTTT. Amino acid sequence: CASSFQGSTEAFF.

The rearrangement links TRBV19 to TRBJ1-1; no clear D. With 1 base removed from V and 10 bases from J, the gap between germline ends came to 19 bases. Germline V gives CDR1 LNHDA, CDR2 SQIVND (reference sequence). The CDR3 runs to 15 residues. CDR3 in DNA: TGTGCCAGTAGTATAGCTGTTCGAGCGGGAGGAAGAGCTTTCTTT. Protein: CASSIAVRAGGRAFF.

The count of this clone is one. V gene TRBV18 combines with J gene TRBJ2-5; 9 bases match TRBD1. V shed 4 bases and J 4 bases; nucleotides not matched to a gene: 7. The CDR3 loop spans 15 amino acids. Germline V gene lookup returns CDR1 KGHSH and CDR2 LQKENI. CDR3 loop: CASSLGQGSGETQYF. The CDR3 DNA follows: TGTGCCAGCTCACTGGGACAGGGATCGGGAGAGACCCAGTACTTC.

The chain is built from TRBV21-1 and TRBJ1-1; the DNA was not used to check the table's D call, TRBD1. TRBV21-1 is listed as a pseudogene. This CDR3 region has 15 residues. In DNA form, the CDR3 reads TGTGCCAGCAGAACCGACAGAAGACGGAACACTGAAGCTTTCTTT. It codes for CASRTDRRRNTEAFF.

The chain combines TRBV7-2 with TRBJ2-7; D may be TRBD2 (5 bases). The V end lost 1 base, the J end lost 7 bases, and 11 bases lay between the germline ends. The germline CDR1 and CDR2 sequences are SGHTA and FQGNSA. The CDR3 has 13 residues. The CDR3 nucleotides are TGTGCCAGCAGCTTAGTAGGCAGAGGGGAGCAGTACTTC. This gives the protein CASSLVGRGEQYF.

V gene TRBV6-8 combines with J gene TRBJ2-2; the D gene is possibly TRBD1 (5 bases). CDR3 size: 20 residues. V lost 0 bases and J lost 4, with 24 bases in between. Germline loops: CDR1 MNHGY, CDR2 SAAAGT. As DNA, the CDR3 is TGTGCCAGCAGTTACTCGATAAAAACCACAAGCCAGGGCGGCACCGGGGAGCTGTTTTTT. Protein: CASSYSIKTTSQGGTGELFF.